This T cell receptor (beta chain) comes out of a study of blood T cell repertoires in COVID-19. Study overall: Italy, Spain and the United States were the sources of the convalescent and acute COVID-19 samples. Sources were T cells, B-cell-depleted T cells, or PBMCs; the material itself was cDNA or gDNA.

In the original processing: The authors estimated nucleated cell counts from reference gene primer amplification. Only in-frame clones appear in the TCRdb table, and some are missing; sequencing was by immunoSEQ multiplex PCR. For V, J and clone size, that table is used; D and trimming come from the DNA. The sample has 60,000 to 85,000 clones; more than 90% are singletons. Germline-derived CDR1 and CDR2 are SGHTA and FQGNSA. V was clipped by 3 bases and J by 1 base, with 9 bases between them. The CDR3 length is 15 residues. This clone came up once. The chain couples TRBV7-2 to TRBJ2-2, with D maybe TRBD2 (6 bases). The origin of this receptor is a man aged 50 to 59 with acute or convalescent COVID-19. Sequencing was carried out using peripheral blood. The CDR3, as DNA: TGTGCCAGCAGCTTGGGGGGTCTGAACACCGGGGAGCTGTTTTTT. Protein: CASSLGGLNTGELFF.